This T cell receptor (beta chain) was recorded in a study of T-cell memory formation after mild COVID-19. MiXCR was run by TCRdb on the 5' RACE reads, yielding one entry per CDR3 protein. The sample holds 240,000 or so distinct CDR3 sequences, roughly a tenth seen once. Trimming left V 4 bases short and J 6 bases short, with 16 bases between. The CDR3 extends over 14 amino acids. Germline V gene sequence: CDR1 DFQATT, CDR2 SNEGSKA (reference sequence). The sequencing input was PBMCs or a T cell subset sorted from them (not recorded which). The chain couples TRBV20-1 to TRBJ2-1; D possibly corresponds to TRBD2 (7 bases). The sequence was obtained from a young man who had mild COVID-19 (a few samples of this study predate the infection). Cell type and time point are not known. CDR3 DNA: TGCAGTGCTACCCTAGAGGGGGGGCCCAATGAGCAGTTCTTC. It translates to CSATLEGGPNEQFF.